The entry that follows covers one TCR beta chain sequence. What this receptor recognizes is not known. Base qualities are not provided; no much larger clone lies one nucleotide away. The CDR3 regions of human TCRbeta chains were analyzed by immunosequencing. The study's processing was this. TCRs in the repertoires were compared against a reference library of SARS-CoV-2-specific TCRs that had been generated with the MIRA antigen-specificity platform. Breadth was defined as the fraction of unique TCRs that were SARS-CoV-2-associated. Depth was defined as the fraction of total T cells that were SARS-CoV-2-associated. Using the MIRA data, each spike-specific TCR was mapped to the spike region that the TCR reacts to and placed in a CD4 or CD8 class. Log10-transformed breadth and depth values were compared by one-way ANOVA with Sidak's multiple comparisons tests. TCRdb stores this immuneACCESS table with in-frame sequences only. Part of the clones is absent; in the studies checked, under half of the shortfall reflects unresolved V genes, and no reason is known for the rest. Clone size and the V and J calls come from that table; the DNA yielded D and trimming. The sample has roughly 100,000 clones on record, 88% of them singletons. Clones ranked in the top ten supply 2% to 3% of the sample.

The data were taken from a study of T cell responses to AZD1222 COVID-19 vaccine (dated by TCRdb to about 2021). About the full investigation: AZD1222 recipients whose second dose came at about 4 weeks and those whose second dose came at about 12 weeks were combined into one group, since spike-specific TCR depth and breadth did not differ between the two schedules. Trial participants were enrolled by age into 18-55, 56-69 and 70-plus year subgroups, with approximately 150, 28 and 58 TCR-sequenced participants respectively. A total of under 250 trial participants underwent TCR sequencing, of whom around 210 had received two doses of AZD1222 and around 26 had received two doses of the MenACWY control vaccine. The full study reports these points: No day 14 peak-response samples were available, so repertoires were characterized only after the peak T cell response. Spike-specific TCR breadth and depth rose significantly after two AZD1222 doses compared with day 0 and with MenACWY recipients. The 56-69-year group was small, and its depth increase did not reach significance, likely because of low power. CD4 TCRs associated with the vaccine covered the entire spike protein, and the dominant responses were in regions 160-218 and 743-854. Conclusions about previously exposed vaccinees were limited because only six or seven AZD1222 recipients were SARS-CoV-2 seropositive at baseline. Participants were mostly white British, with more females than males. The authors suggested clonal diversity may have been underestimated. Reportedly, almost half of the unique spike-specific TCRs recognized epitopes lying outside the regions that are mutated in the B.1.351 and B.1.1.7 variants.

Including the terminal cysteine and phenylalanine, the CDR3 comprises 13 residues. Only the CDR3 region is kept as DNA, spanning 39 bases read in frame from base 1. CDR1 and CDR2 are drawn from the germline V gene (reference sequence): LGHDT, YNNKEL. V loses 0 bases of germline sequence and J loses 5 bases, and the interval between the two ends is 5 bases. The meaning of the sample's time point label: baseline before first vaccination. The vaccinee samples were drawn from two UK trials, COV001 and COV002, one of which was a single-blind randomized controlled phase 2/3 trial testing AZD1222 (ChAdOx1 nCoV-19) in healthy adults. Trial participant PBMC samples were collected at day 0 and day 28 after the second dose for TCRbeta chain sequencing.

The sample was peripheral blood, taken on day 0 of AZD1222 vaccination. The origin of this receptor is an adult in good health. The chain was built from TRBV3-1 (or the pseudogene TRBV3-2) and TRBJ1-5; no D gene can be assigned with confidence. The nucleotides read TGTGCCAGCAGCCAAGATCAGGATCAGCCCCAGCATTTT. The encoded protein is CASSQDQDQPQHF.